The present T cell receptor (beta chain) was sequenced within a study of vaccination effects on CD4 cells after COVID-19. ViraFEST assay sequencing came after antigen-specific CD4+ T cells were expanded with viral peptide pools. CD4+ T cell isolation took place after 10 days of culture. The infection with SARS-CoV-2 (confirmed by PCR) occurred in this person between March and December 2020. The protocol was immunoSEQ multiplex PCR, while the TCRdb copy is restricted to in-frame clones and leaves out a portion. The repertoire holds tens of thousands of clones, around 80% seen once, with approximately 5% in the top ten. The germline CDR1 and CDR2 sequences are SGHNT and YENEEA. The J segment lost 5 bases and the V segment lost 1 base, leaving 6 bases of the junction unmatched. There are 16 residues in the CDR3. With regard to this clone: Its antigen is not identified.

This chain connects TRBV11-3 to TRBJ2-3; 10 bases line up with TRBD2. The receptor was isolated from a human donor who had a prior SARS-CoV-2 infection. Sequencing used CD4+ T cells from PBMCs cultured with HIV peptides, obtained before COVID-19 vaccination. Indicated subset: HIV-1 Nef peptide pool negative control/reference culture. CDR3 sequence: CASSLGSGGPGDTQYF. The CDR3 DNA sequence: TGTGCCAGCAGCTTAGGTAGCGGGGGGCCGGGAGATACGCAGTATTTT.